The present TCR beta chain was sequenced within a study of blood T cells in healthy people across ages. CDR3 length: 15 residues. Trimming cost V 4 bases and J 3 bases, with 16 bases left between them. CDR1 and CDR2 from the germline V gene are SGDLS and YYNGEE. Study conclusions and caveats: Naive and antigen-experienced cells could not be conclusively compared, given unsorted PBMCs.

With regard to this clonotype: Its antigen is still unknown.

Sample donors were healthy Caucasian individuals that came from Russia, aged about 6 to 95. Then a second PCR, running roughly 7 to 11 cycles, was carried out with a sample-barcoded 5' primer and a J-beta primer mix. MiXCR, applied by TCRdb to the 5' RACE reads, yields one record per CDR3 protein. The data show around 1,600,000 distinct CDR3 sequences, with roughly 43% seen just once and just over 4% held by the top ten. The sample consisted of blood. The chain has TRBV9 and TRBJ1-2, with a tentative D call TRBD1 (6 bases). The source is a woman between 18 and 30 years old in good health. CDR3 nucleotides: TGTGCCAGCAGCACCCGACAGGTGGGTCACTATGGCTACACCTTC. Encoded protein: CASSTRQVGHYGYTF.